This TCR beta chain was obtained from a study of T cells in Graves' hyperthyroidism and ophthalmopathy. Germline V gives CDR1 MNHEY, CDR2 SVGEGT. V was trimmed by 7 bases and J by 3 bases, leaving 13 bases between them. The CDR3 runs 13 residues. Thyroid ultrasound and orbital computed tomography, with clinical symptoms and serum thyroxine and TRAb, informed diagnoses. It was RNA transcripts that yielded the amplified TCR beta CDR3 regions. The HTBI primer set was used in a first-round RT-PCR of the TCR CDR3. TCRdb redid the calling of the multiplex PCR reads with MiXCR, one entry per CDR3 protein. The table has around 540,000 distinct CDR3 sequences, approximately 16% seen once. This clonotype was counted at least ten times. Its matching antigen is unknown. General study results and limits: Prediction of ophthalmopathy progression came a median 6.5 months pre-onset. Ophthalmopathy was told apart from stable hyperthyroidism by a 13 V-J model. Appearing also in blood were most of the thyroid clonotypes expanded above 0.001.

The specimen sequenced was blood. This TCR was sampled from a woman in her 30s with Graves' ophthalmopathy. V gene TRBV6-2 or TRBV6-3 combines with J gene TRBJ2-7; D is unclear. CDR3 DNA: TGTGCCAGCAACGAAGGGTTCTACTACGAGCAGTACTTC. Its protein product is CASNEGFYYEQYF.